This T cell receptor beta chain came from a study of shared clonotypes between healthy human individuals. In the CD4+ fraction, cells were divided into CD45RA+ naive and CD45RA-negative memory subsets. This clone was observed once. Here immunoSEQ multiplex PCR was the method, and the copy in TCRdb shows in-frame clones only, minus some. The sample comprises around 700,000 clones, 55% to 75% of which are singletons, and 1.8% rests with the top ten. Sequencing was done on a sample of memory CD4+ T cells sorted from blood. Subset indicated: CD45RA-negative fraction. The source is a woman in her thirties in good health.

CDR3 residues: CASSHDGDAYGYTF. CDR3 DNA: TGTGCCAGCAGCCATGACGGGGACGCCTATGGCTACACCTTC. V usage is TRBV27 and J usage is TRBJ1-2; D is perhaps TRBD1 (5 bases). This CDR3 contains 14 residues. In germline, CDR1 is MNHEY, CDR2 SMNVEV (reference sequence). Trimming cost V 6 bases and J 4 bases, with 15 bases left between them.